These T cell receptor beta chains were read from a single sample in a study of blood T cell repertoires in COVID-19. The protocol was immunoSEQ multiplex PCR, while the TCRdb copy is restricted to in-frame clones and leaves out a portion. The data contain tens of thousands of clones, approximately 86% of them singletons. What was sequenced was peripheral blood. The source is a woman over 75 with active or convalescent COVID-19. The conserved cysteine and the conserved F or W are not part of the CDR3 here. Each record gives: J gene, V gene, CDR3 protein.

J gene: TRBJ1-2; V gene: TRBV10-3; CDR3 protein: ATKGGGRIVGDYGYT
J gene: TRBJ2-1; V gene: TRBV6-2/TRBV6-3; CDR3 protein: ASSYVLALKF
J gene: TRBJ2-7; V gene: TRBV19; CDR3 protein: ASSISGLVHEQY
J gene: TRBJ1-1; V gene: TRBV6-4; CDR3 protein: ASRSVRGPTEAF
J gene: TRBJ2-6; V gene: TRBV4-3; CDR3 protein: ASSQGHRGSVAGANVLT
J gene: TRBJ2-3; V gene: TRBV30; CDR3 protein: AWSFLPGVADTQY
J gene: TRBJ1-1; V gene: TRBV11-2; CDR3 protein: ASSLNQGNTEAF
J gene: TRBJ2-5; V gene: TRBV18; CDR3 protein: ASSPPRGEAETQY
J gene: TRBJ2-2; V gene: TRBV29-1; CDR3 protein: SVWGASGREDTGELF
J gene: TRBJ2-7; V gene: TRBV6-2/TRBV6-3; CDR3 protein: ASSQARPGTGPPYEQY
J gene: TRBJ1-1; V gene: TRBV4-3; CDR3 protein: ASSQGGGGTEAF
J gene: TRBJ2-7; V gene: TRBV5-6; CDR3 protein: ASSLTGGWEQY
J gene: TRBJ1-2; V gene: TRBV7-2; CDR3 protein: ASSLKGASLDGYT
J gene: TRBJ1-4; V gene: TRBV4-1; CDR3 protein: ASSRWQGGTNEKLF
J gene: TRBJ2-5; V gene: TRBV7-2; CDR3 protein: ASSLEARGLETQY
J gene: TRBJ1-2; V gene: TRBV27; CDR3 protein: ASSSREVLGYT
J gene: TRBJ1-2; V gene: TRBV29-1; CDR3 protein: SVTGLPGYGYT
J gene: TRBJ1-1; V gene: TRBV18; CDR3 protein: ASSPPRTRDTEAF
J gene: TRBJ2-3; V gene: TRBV19; CDR3 protein: ASRRGGFSTDTQY
J gene: TRBJ1-1; V gene: TRBV6-2/TRBV6-3; CDR3 protein: ASSYNGGVIITEAF
J gene: TRBJ2-1; V gene: TRBV2; CDR3 protein: ASSERVLGEQF
J gene: TRBJ2-1; V gene: TRBV5-1; CDR3 protein: ASSPLSGGDEQF
J gene: TRBJ1-1; V gene: TRBV5-4; CDR3 protein: ASSLQEDTEAF
J gene: TRBJ2-3; V gene: TRBV4-1; CDR3 protein: ASSQHATSGVADTQY
J gene: TRBJ2-7; V gene: TRBV7-8; CDR3 protein: ASSLWTRGPSRSYEQY
J gene: TRBJ2-2; V gene: TRBV21-1; CDR3 protein: ASPYFSGRGFFKTGELF
J gene: TRBJ2-2; V gene: TRBV18; CDR3 protein: ASSPADSGELF
J gene: TRBJ2-1; V gene: TRBV6-5; CDR3 protein: ATVTSGMEQF
J gene: TRBJ2-1; V gene: TRBV4-1; CDR3 protein: ASSRPTRSVEQF
J gene: TRBJ1-2; V gene: TRBV5-1; CDR3 protein: ASSLAYERVTYGYT
J gene: TRBJ1-2; V gene: TRBV9; CDR3 protein: ASSVGEGQGYGYT
J gene: TRBJ2-1; V gene: TRBV4-2; CDR3 protein: ASSHGLAGGPDNEQF
J gene: TRBJ2-5; V gene: TRBV5-4; CDR3 protein: ASSFPSGLAGGRETQY
J gene: TRBJ2-7; V gene: TRBV7-9; CDR3 protein: ASSLDGDSSYEQY
J gene: TRBJ1-4; V gene: TRBV2; CDR3 protein: ASSWGQGTLGEKLF
J gene: TRBJ1-1; V gene: TRBV18; CDR3 protein: ASFPDRNTEAF
J gene: TRBJ1-1; V gene: TRBV5-1; CDR3 protein: ASSLQAGGNTEAF
J gene: TRBJ1-6; V gene: TRBV6-2/TRBV6-3; CDR3 protein: ASSQTRDKPSPLH
J gene: TRBJ1-6; V gene: TRBV11-2; CDR3 protein: ASSYRGDSPLH
J gene: TRBJ1-2; V gene: TRBV7-9; CDR3 protein: ASSPGSYGYT
J gene: TRBJ1-1; V gene: TRBV4-3; CDR3 protein: ASSRTTGDNTEAF
J gene: TRBJ1-2; V gene: TRBV19; CDR3 protein: ASLVAPGQGIGYT
J gene: TRBJ2-3; V gene: TRBV9; CDR3 protein: ASSVNPPGGVVTDTQY
J gene: TRBJ2-7; V gene: TRBV6-5; CDR3 protein: ASTPTSGISYEQY
J gene: TRBJ1-2; V gene: TRBV3-1/TRBV3-2; CDR3 protein: ASSQSPGGSNYGYT
J gene: TRBJ2-1; V gene: TRBV7-2; CDR3 protein: ASSSLAGGNYNEQF
J gene: TRBJ1-2; V gene: TRBV6-2/TRBV6-3; CDR3 protein: ASSDWRFGYT
J gene: TRBJ1-1; V gene: TRBV19; CDR3 protein: ASSGLGNTEAF
J gene: TRBJ2-1; V gene: TRBV15; CDR3 protein: ATSTPNSYNEQF
J gene: TRBJ2-7; V gene: TRBV9; CDR3 protein: ASSVAGTSSSYEQY
J gene: TRBJ1-2; V gene: TRBV3-1/TRBV3-2; CDR3 protein: ASSLLSRPGGGYT
J gene: TRBJ2-6; V gene: TRBV4-3; CDR3 protein: ASSQDRIGGLGSGANVLT
J gene: TRBJ2-7; V gene: TRBV4-3; CDR3 protein: ASSPSGRRGEQY
J gene: TRBJ2-7; V gene: TRBV2; CDR3 protein: ASRSSGRRGEQY
J gene: TRBJ2-7; V gene: TRBV18; CDR3 protein: ASSTGTPYEQY